Here is one T cell receptor (beta chain) with its context. Antigen unknown. The entry originates in a study of CD8+CD57+ T cells in acquired aplastic anemia. In the study overall: Sorted CD4+ and CD8+ cells gave a mean 3.2 ug DNA, range roughly 0.18 to 27.4 ug. About 11 million reads, on average, were obtained for CD4+ cells from healthy donors.

The study, taken as a whole, reports: Patients and controls shared 25 to 30 CD8+ CDR3 sequences. Levels of CD8+ Simpson's diversity were not significantly distinct in patients versus controls.

CDR1 is MGHDK, CDR2 SYGVNS, per germline. The CDR3 contains 17 residues. The junction had 12 bases not matched to a gene; V was cut back by 3 bases and J by 9 bases. TCR beta VDJ and CDR3 were profiled, and genomic DNA was the template. One entry per CDR3 protein, called by TCRdb with MiXCR from the reads. The sample consists of about 220,000 distinct CDR3 sequences, roughly 33% of them appearing once. The chain joins TRBV25-1 to TRBJ1-6, with 9 bases identical to TRBD1. The sequencing sample was made of sorted CD4+, CD8+, or CD8+CD57+ T cells (not recorded which) from PBMCs. The origin of this receptor is a human donor in good health, serving as a control. CDR3 region: CASSDDLSQGAVSPLHF. Here the CDR3 DNA reads TGTGCCAGCAGTGACGACCTCTCACAGGGGGCAGTTTCACCCCTCCACTTT.